Below are 16 T cell receptor beta chains sequenced from a single sample in a study of control samples from healthy donors and cancer patients. Some clones are missing from TCRdb's copy, which holds only in-frame ones; the method was immunoSEQ multiplex PCR. The table includes 50,000 or so clones, 75% to 90% detected once. Material for sequencing was blood. These receptors were taken from a man in his sixties or seventies in good health.

This clone has a handful of counts. V and J are TRBV7-9 and TRBJ1-1, with 8 bases lining up with TRBD1. Losses at the gene ends were 4 bases for V and 5 bases for J; bases not matched to a gene: 15. The CDR3 length is 17 residues. The germline V gene has CDR1 SEHNR and CDR2 FQNEAQ (reference sequence). DNA for the CDR3: TGTGCCAGCAGCTCAGGGATGAGGACAGGGAGGTTGACTGAAGCTTTCTTT. Protein product: CASSSGMRTGRLTEAFF.

The CDR3 protein is CASSLLRGTASNQPQHF. The DNA of the CDR3 is TGTGCCAGCAGTTTATTACGGGGTACTGCTAGCAATCAGCCCCAGCATTTT. The rearrangement uses TRBV28 and TRBJ1-5; D uncertain. This CDR3 has 17 residues. Per germline, CDR1 MDHEN and CDR2 SYDVKM. Trimming removed 1 base from V and 0 bases from J, with 13 bases in between.

V gene TRBV15 combines with J gene TRBJ1-6, with a tentative D call TRBD1 (6 bases). The V gene's germline CDR1 is LNHNV and CDR2 YYDKDF (reference sequence). Trimming pared 0 bases from V and 12 bases from J, leaving 15 bases between. The CDR3 covers 15 residues. Here the CDR3 reads CATSRDMHREGPLHF. Written as DNA, the CDR3 is TGTGCCACCAGCAGAGATATGCACAGGGAAGGACCCCTCCACTTT.

The gene calls are TRBV6-5 and TRBJ2-1; the D gene is possibly TRBD2 (5 bases). There are 15 residues in the CDR3. V was trimmed by 2 bases and J by 3 bases, leaving 11 bases between them. CDR1 is MNHEY and CDR2 is SVGAGI in the germline V gene. In DNA, the CDR3 is TGTGCCAGCAGTTACGAGTCGGGGTTCTACAATGAGCAGTTCTTC. Translating gives CASSYESGFYNEQFF.

The J gene is TRBJ1-1, the V gene TRBV10-3; 8 nucleotides agree with TRBD1. The CDR3 is 13 residues long. Germline lookup yields CDR1 ENHRY and CDR2 SYGVKD. The ends lost 6 bases at V and 6 bases at J; junction bases unmatched: 6. The CDR3 sequence is CAIRETGVAEAFF. Here the CDR3 DNA reads TGTGCCATCAGAGAGACAGGGGTGGCTGAAGCTTTCTTT.

A note on this clone: One end of the junction is discordant with germline, which a read error may explain. The chain uses TRBV7-2 and TRBJ2-5; D is tentatively TRBD1 or TRBD2 (5 bases each). CDR1 SGHTA and CDR2 FQGNSA come from the germline V gene. The CDR3 spans 13 residues. This CDR3 reads CASSPGPEEAQYF. The CDR3 bases are TGTGCCAGCAGCCCGGGGCCGGAAGAGGCCCAGTACTTC. Together with reference TRBV7-2 and TRBJ2-5, the CDR3 gives the full variable domain: GAGVSQSPSNKVTEKGKDVELRCDPISGHTALYWYRQSLGQGLEFLIYFQGNSAPDKSGLPSDRFSAERTGGSVSTLTIQRTQQEDSAVYLCASSPGPEEAQYFGPGTRLLVL.

The chain carries TRBV28 and TRBJ1-6; D might be TRBD1 (6 bases). The ends were cut back, 5 bases at V and 9 bases at J, with 14 bases in the middle. Germline values: CDR1 MDHEN, CDR2 SYDVKM. The CDR3 runs to 14 residues. The CDR3: CASSPTGNPSPLHF. The CDR3 DNA reads as TGTGCCAGCAGTCCGACAGGCAACCCTTCACCCCTCCACTTT.

Only a few counts were recorded for this clone. The chain employs TRBV28 and TRBJ1-6; D unresolved. V lost 3 bases and J 5 bases, leaving 14 bases between the germline ends. Germline V gene lookup returns CDR1 MDHEN and CDR2 SYDVKM. The CDR3 contains 16 residues. CDR3 bases: TGTGCCAGCAGTTTTTGGGAGGGAGGCAATAATTCACCCCTCCACTTT. It encodes CASSFWEGGNNSPLHF.

The chain carries TRBV28 and TRBJ2-4; 10 positions agree with TRBD2. The CDR3 length is 15 residues. CDR1 and CDR2 from the germline V gene are MDHEN and SYDVKM. V gave up 6 bases and J gave up 0 bases; unmatched junction bases: 2. DNA for the CDR3: TGTGCCAGCAGCCCTAGCGGGAGAGCCAAAAACATTCAGTACTTC. Its protein is CASSPSGRAKNIQYF.

This clone was recorded once. The CDR3 region is CSVATGGGETQYF. For the CDR3, the DNA is TGCAGCGTCGCAACAGGGGGAGGGGAGACCCAGTACTTC. The chain has TRBV29-1 and TRBJ2-5; maybe TRBD1 (8 bases). CDR3 size: 13 residues. Trimming cost V 6 bases and J 5 bases, with 16 bases left between them. Germline lookup yields CDR1 SQVTM and CDR2 ANQGSEA.

This clone is medium-sized in the sample. The chain employs TRBV6-6 and TRBJ2-3, with a weak D call TRBD1 (5 bases). Deletions cut 7 bases from V and 2 bases from J, with 13 bases between. The CDR3 runs 14 residues. The V gene's germline CDR1 is MNHNY and CDR2 SVGAGI (reference sequence). The CDR3 region is CASTQAWVTDTQYF. The CDR3 nucleotides read TGTGCCAGCACACAGGCATGGGTCACAGATACGCAGTATTTT.

The chain joins TRBV2 to TRBJ2-2; D is possibly TRBD2 (5 bases). The V end lost 8 bases, the J end lost 3 bases, and 13 bases lay between the germline ends. Looked up from germline, CDR1 is SNHLY and CDR2 is FYNNEI. The CDR3 runs to 14 residues. The CDR3 protein is CASGEGRDTGELFF. The CDR3 coding sequence is TGTGCCAGCGGCGAGGGCCGCGACACCGGGGAGCTGTTTTTT.

This chain links TRBV12-3 or TRBV12-4 with TRBJ2-1, with 12 nucleotides matching TRBD2. V gave up 3 bases and J gave up 11 bases; unmatched junction bases: 2. The CDR3 loop spans 13 amino acids. The CDR3 bases are TGTGCCAGCAGTTTGACTAGCGGGAGAAAGCAGTTCTTC. This encodes CASSLTSGRKQFF.

The chain uses TRBV28 and TRBJ2-1, with 14 bases fitting TRBD2. The germline V gene encodes CDR1 MDHEN and CDR2 SYDVKM. Trimming at V came to 5 bases and at J to 0 bases, leaving 3 bases not matched to a gene. CDR3 length: 17 residues. For the CDR3, the DNA is TGTGCCAGCAGTCCCGGGACTAGCGGGAGCTCCTACAATGAGCAGTTCTTC. This codes for CASSPGTSGSSYNEQFF.

In its sample, this clone was seen a few times. The chain uses TRBV28 and TRBJ2-7; perhaps TRBD1 as D (6 bases). The CDR3 is made up of 12 amino acids. Germline-derived CDR1 and CDR2 are MDHEN and SYDVKM. V shed 8 bases and J shed 8 bases, with 16 bases lying between them. CDR3 sequence reads: CASWNRVGKQYF. CDR3 DNA: TGTGCCAGCTGGAACAGGGTTGGGAAGCAGTACTTC.

Only a few counts were recorded for this clone. This chain joins TRBV2 and TRBJ1-3, with a tentative D call TRBD1 (5 bases). V was trimmed by 4 bases and J by 0 bases, leaving 10 bases between them. The germline CDR1 and CDR2 sequences are SNHLY and FYNNEI. The CDR3 loop spans 15 amino acids. The CDR3 DNA reads TGTGCCAGCAGTGCGGGACGCCTCTCTGGAAACACCATATATTTT. This encodes CASSAGRLSGNTIYF.